What follows are 26 T cell receptor beta chains derived from one specimen sequenced in a study of control samples from healthy donors and cancer patients. Some clones are missing from TCRdb's copy, which holds only in-frame ones; the method was immunoSEQ multiplex PCR. The sample yields about 150,000 clones, approximately 94% seen once. Sequenced: blood. These receptors all come from a man between 40 and 49 years old in good health.

This chain uses TRBV11-2 with TRBJ1-4; 8 nucleotides match TRBD1. CDR3 length equals 15 residues. Trimming removed 4 bases from V and 3 bases from J; junction bases left unmatched: 4. Germline V CDR1 and CDR2: SGHAT, FQNNGV. The CDR3 is CASSSTTGANEKLFF. The DNA for the CDR3 is TGTGCCAGCAGCTCCACGACAGGGGCTAATGAAAAACTGTTTTTT.

The rearrangement links TRBV7-8 to TRBJ1-5; the D gene is possibly TRBD1 (5 bases). V was cut by 5 bases and J by 3 bases, with 14 bases left in between. Germline V gives CDR1 SGHVS, CDR2 FQNEAQ. This CDR3 contains 15 residues. The CDR3 DNA sequence: TGTGCCAGCAGCCCACTTCAGGGTACCAATCAGCCCCAGCATTTT. This encodes CASSPLQGTNQPQHF. The full variable domain, with the rest looked up from reference TRBV7-8 and TRBJ1-5, is GAGVSQSPRYKVAKRGQDVALRCDPISGHVSLFWYQQALGQGPEFLTYFQNEAQLDKSGLPSDRFFAERPEGSVSTLKIQRTQQEDSAVYLCASSPLQGTNQPQHFGDGTRLSIL.

The gene calls are TRBV25-1 and TRBJ2-7, with 10 bases that match TRBD2. Germline V gene sequence: CDR1 MGHDK, CDR2 SYGVNS. The V gene end was trimmed by 5 bases and the J gene end by 3 bases; junction bases not matched to a gene: 4. The CDR3 extends over 14 amino acids. CDR3 protein: CASSLSSGSYEQYF. The CDR3 DNA sequence: TGTGCCAGCAGTCTATCTAGCGGGAGCTACGAGCAGTACTTC.

Of note for this clone: One junction end does not reproduce the germline sequence, and a read error may be involved. CDR3 region: CASSQGSGPLF. For the CDR3, the DNA is TGTGCCAGCAGCCAGGGATCCGGGCCCCTTTTT. The rearrangement links TRBV6-2 or TRBV6-3 to TRBJ2-3; tentative D call: TRBD1 (5 bases). Per the germline V gene, CDR1 is MNHEY and CDR2 is SVGEGT. The CDR3 is 11 amino acids.

This chain connects TRBV12-3 or TRBV12-4 to TRBJ1-2; D ambiguous. CDR3 length: 12 residues. The V and J ends lost 6 bases and 5 bases respectively, with 10 bases between them. The CDR3 bases are TGTGCCAGCAGCCCGGACGGGTATGGCTACACCTTC. It is translated as CASSPDGYGYTF.

This rearrangement joins TRBV11-3 to TRBJ2-3; 8 bases are a match to TRBD2. Per the germline V gene, CDR1 is SGHNT and CDR2 is YENEEA. The CDR3 is 14 amino acids. The trim removed 5 bases at V and 5 bases at J, leaving 6 bases unmatched. CDR3 DNA sequence: TGTGCCAGCAGCGCGGGGGGCCCCGAAGATACGCAGTATTTT. It encodes CASSAGGPEDTQYF.

The chain is built from TRBV28 and TRBJ2-7; maybe TRBD2 (6 bases). Germline V CDR1 and CDR2: MDHEN, SYDVKM. Trimming stripped 7 bases from V and 0 bases from J, with 13 bases between. The CDR3 sequence is 14 residues long. CDR3 residues: CASIWQGGSYEQYF. The CDR3 DNA reads as TGTGCCAGCATCTGGCAGGGAGGCTCCTACGAGCAGTACTTC.

The chain uses TRBV21-1 and TRBJ1-2. TRBV21-1 counts as a pseudogene. This CDR3 has 12 amino acids. CDR3 in amino acids: CASSKVLYGYTF. In nucleotides, the CDR3 is TGTGCCAGCAGCAAAGTTCTCTATGGCTACACCTTC.

The J gene is TRBJ1-2, the V gene TRBV6-5; 7 bases are shared with TRBD1. V gave up 6 bases and J gave up 3 bases; unmatched junction bases: 10. Germline-derived CDR1 and CDR2 are MNHEY and SVGAGI. This CDR3 has 15 residues. CDR3 DNA: TGTGCCAGCAGAGTTCAGGGGGGGAGCGACTATGGCTACACCTTC. This encodes CASRVQGGSDYGYTF.

This clone was seen only once. The chain uses TRBV2 and TRBJ1-4, with 7 bases that match TRBD1. The CDR3 sequence is 13 residues long. The V segment lost 10 bases and the J segment 5 bases; nucleotides outside the gene matches: 7. The germline V gene encodes CDR1 SNHLY and CDR2 FYNNEI. The DNA of the CDR3 is TGTGCCACCCACAGGGGATCCAATGAAAAACTGTTTTTT. Translated, it gives CATHRGSNEKLFF.

The chain combines TRBV7-8 with TRBJ1-5, with 8 bases that match TRBD1. V was pared by 3 bases and J by 5 bases, with 9 bases of the junction left unmatched. The CDR3 spans 16 residues. Germline V lookup: CDR1 SGHVS, CDR2 FQNEAQ. The CDR3 DNA follows: TGTGCCAGCAGCTTCCGAGGACAGGGATACGATCAGCCCCAGCATTTT. Its translation: CASSFRGQGYDQPQHF.

The CDR3 here is CASSLVDAGGNEKLFF. As DNA, the CDR3 is TGTGCCAGCAGCTTGGTGGACGCCGGAGGTAATGAAAAACTGTTTTTT. The chain couples TRBV5-5 to TRBJ1-4; D call uncertain. The CDR3 has 16 amino acids. CDR1 is SGHKS and CDR2 is YYEKEE in the germline V gene (reference sequence). V was pared by 0 bases and J by 4 bases, with 13 bases between.

V and J are TRBV6-2 or TRBV6-3 and TRBJ2-7; TRBD1 aligns across 12 bases. CDR1 and CDR2 from the germline V gene are MNHEY and SVGEGT. The CDR3 covers 15 residues. V lost 2 bases and J lost 5; bases outside the gene matches: 4. Written as DNA, the CDR3 is TGTGCCAGCAGTTACCCGGGACAGGGGGCCCACGAGCAGTACTTC. The encoded protein is CASSYPGQGAHEQYF.

The genes are TRBV2 and TRBJ2-7; D gene ambiguous. The V gene lost 4 bases and the J gene lost 3 bases, with 13 bases spanning the gap. This CDR3 has 14 residues. Germline CDR1 and CDR2: SNHLY and FYNNEI. The CDR3 loop is CASSGRQDIYEQYF. The DNA of the CDR3 is TGTGCCAGCAGTGGGCGGCAGGATATCTACGAGCAGTACTTC. The variable domain in full, completed from reference TRBV2 and TRBJ2-7, reads EPEVTQTPSHQVTQMGQEVILRCVPISNHLYFYWYRQILGQKVEFLVSFYNNEISEKSEIFDDQFSVERPDGSNFTLKIRSTKLEDSAMYFCASSGRQDIYEQYFGPGTRLTVT.

The gene calls are TRBV7-8 and TRBJ1-5; unclear D gene. CDR3 length equals 15 residues. Germline lookup yields CDR1 SGHVS and CDR2 FQNEAQ. The V and J ends lost 3 bases and 2 bases respectively, with 11 bases between them. This CDR3 is CASSFSQWGNQPQHF. The CDR3 bases are TGTGCCAGCAGCTTCTCTCAATGGGGCAATCAGCCCCAGCATTTT.

The CDR3 region has the DNA TGTGCCACCAGTGGTCCGACTAGCGGGGGCCCTTACAATGAGCAGTTCTTC. Protein sequence: CATSGPTSGGPYNEQFF. The V call is TRBV24-1, the J call TRBJ2-1, with 12 positions matching TRBD2. The J segment lost 4 bases and the V segment lost 5 bases, leaving 8 bases of the junction unmatched. This CDR3 contains 17 residues. CDR1 is KGHDR and CDR2 is SFDVKD in the germline V gene.

The V and J genes are TRBV28 and TRBJ2-7, with D maybe TRBD1 (6 bases). Germline CDR1 reads MDHEN; CDR2 reads SYDVKM. This CDR3 spans 14 amino acids. V was cut by 6 bases and J by 2 bases, with 14 bases left in between. As DNA, the CDR3 is TGTGCCAGCAGGCCCCACAGGGCTACCTACGAGCAGTACTTC. Translating it yields CASRPHRATYEQYF.

V usage is TRBV5-1 and J usage is TRBJ2-3, with a weak D call TRBD1 (5 bases). The CDR3 loop spans 12 amino acids. Per the germline V gene, CDR1 is SGHRS and CDR2 is YFSETQ. V lost 5 bases to trimming and J lost 4 bases, with 8 bases between them. The CDR3 DNA follows: TGCGCCAGCAGGGAAGGGGCAGATACGCAGTATTTT. It translates to CASREGADTQYF.

This chain uses TRBV30 with TRBJ2-7; 7 nucleotides line up with TRBD1. The V and J ends lost 4 bases and 5 bases, in that order; junction bases with no gene match: 8. From germline, CDR1 is GTSNPN and CDR2 SVGIG (reference sequence). The CDR3 consists of 13 residues. The CDR3 loop reads CAWTRDSYHEQYF. The CDR3 DNA reads as TGTGCCTGGACCAGGGACAGTTACCACGAGCAGTACTTC. Full variable domain (remainder filled in from reference TRBV30 and TRBJ2-7): SQTIHQWPATLVQPVGSPLSLECTVEGTSNPNLYWYRQAAGRGLQLLFYSVGIGQISSEVPQNLSASRPQDRQFILSSKKLLLSDSGFYLCAWTRDSYHEQYFGPGTRLTVT.

The V call is TRBV2, the J call TRBJ1-5, with D perhaps matching TRBD1 (6 bases). V was trimmed by 4 bases and J by 0 bases, leaving 13 bases between them. Germline CDR1 is SNHLY and CDR2 is FYNNEI. The length of the CDR3 is 16 residues. In DNA, the CDR3 is TGTGCCAGCAGTGTTGGGGGCTATTATAGCAATCAGCCCCAGCATTTT. This sequence encodes CASSVGGYYSNQPQHF.

This clone showed up just once. This rearrangement joins TRBV15 to TRBJ2-7; 11 nucleotides agree with TRBD1. From germline, CDR1 is LNHNV and CDR2 YYDKDF (reference sequence). CDR3 length: 15 residues. The ends lost 2 bases at V and 3 bases at J; junction bases unmatched: 3. CDR3: CATSRPGQGDYEQYF. CDR3 in DNA: TGTGCCACCAGCAGACCGGGACAGGGGGACTACGAGCAGTACTTC.

This clone came up once. The gene calls are TRBV6-2 or TRBV6-3 and TRBJ2-6, with D perhaps matching TRBD1 (6 bases). The germline gives CDR1 MNHEY, CDR2 SVGEGT. V shed 0 bases and J shed 0 bases, with 18 bases lying between them. The CDR3 loop spans 20 amino acids. CDR3 bases: TGTGCCAGCAGTTACTCGACGTTAGGGGGAACGAGCTCTGGGGCCAACGTCCTGACTTTC. It codes for CASSYSTLGGTSSGANVLTF.

The chain links TRBV28 to TRBJ1-1; D remains unclear. The ends were cut back, 2 bases at V and 9 bases at J, with 10 bases in the middle. This CDR3 comprises 12 residues. Germline loops: CDR1 MDHEN, CDR2 SYDVKM. CDR3 nucleotide sequence: TGTGCCAGCAGTTTAGGAGGGTTACAAGCTTTCTTT. It yields the protein CASSLGGLQAFF.

This chain uses TRBV11-2 with TRBJ2-1, with D maybe TRBD1 (5 bases). The CDR3 totals 17 residues. Germline CDR1 and CDR2: SGHAT and FQNNGV. With 2 bases removed from V and 0 bases from J, the gap between germline ends came to 14 bases. CDR3 amino acids: CASSLIWGGRSYNEQFF. The CDR3 bases are TGTGCCAGCAGCTTAATCTGGGGCGGCCGCTCCTACAATGAGCAGTTCTTC.

This clone was detected once. The genes are TRBV27 and TRBJ1-1; 11 nucleotides align to TRBD1. CDR1 MNHEY and CDR2 SMNVEV come from the germline V gene (reference sequence). V trimming: 5 bases; J trimming: 5 bases; junction bases outside the gene matches: 10. The CDR3 has 16 amino acids. CDR3 sequence reads: CASSPGQGDFRTEAFF. The CDR3 DNA follows: TGTGCCAGCAGTCCGGGACAGGGGGATTTTCGGACTGAAGCTTTCTTT.

The V call is TRBV10-1, the J call TRBJ2-2; 12 nucleotides agree with TRBD2. CDR3 length equals 14 residues. The junction had 2 bases not matched to a gene; V was cut back by 6 bases and J by 6 bases. From germline, CDR1 is WNHNN and CDR2 SYGVQD (reference sequence). This chain's CDR3 is CASRASGGAGELFF. The CDR3 region has the DNA TGCGCCAGCAGAGCTAGCGGGGGGGCCGGGGAGCTGTTTTTT.